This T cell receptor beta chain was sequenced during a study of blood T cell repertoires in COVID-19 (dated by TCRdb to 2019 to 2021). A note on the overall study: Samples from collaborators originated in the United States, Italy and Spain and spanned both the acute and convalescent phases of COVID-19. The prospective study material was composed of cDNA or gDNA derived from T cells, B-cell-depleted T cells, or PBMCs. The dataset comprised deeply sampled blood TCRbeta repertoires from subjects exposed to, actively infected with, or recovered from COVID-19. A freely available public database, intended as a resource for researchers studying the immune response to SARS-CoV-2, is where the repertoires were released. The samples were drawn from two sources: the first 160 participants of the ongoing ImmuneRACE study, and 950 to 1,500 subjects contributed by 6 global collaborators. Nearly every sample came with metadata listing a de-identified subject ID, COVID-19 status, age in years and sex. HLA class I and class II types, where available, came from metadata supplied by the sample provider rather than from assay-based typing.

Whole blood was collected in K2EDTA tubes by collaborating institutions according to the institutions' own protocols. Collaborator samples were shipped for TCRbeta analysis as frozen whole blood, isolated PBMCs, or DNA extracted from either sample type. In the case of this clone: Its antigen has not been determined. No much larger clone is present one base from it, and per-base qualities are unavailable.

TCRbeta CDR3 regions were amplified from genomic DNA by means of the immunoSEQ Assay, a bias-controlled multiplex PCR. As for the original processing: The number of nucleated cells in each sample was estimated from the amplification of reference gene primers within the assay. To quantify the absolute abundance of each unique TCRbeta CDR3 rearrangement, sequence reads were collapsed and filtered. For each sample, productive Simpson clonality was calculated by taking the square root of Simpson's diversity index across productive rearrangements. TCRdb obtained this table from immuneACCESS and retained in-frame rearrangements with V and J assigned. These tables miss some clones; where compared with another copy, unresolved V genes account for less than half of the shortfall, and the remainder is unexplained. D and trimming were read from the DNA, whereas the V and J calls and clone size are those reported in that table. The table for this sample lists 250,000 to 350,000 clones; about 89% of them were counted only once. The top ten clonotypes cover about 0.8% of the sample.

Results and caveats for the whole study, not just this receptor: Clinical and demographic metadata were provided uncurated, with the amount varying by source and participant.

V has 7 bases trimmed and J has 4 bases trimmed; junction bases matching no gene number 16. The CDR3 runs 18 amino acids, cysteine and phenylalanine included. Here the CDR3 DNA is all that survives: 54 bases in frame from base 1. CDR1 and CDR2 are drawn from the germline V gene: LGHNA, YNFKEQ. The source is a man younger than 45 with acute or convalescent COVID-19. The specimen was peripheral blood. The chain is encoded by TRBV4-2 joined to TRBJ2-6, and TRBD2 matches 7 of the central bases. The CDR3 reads CASILDSGRGEGANVLTF. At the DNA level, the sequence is TGTGCCAGCATCCTAGATTCGGGGAGGGGCGAGGGGGCCAACGTCCTGACTTTC.